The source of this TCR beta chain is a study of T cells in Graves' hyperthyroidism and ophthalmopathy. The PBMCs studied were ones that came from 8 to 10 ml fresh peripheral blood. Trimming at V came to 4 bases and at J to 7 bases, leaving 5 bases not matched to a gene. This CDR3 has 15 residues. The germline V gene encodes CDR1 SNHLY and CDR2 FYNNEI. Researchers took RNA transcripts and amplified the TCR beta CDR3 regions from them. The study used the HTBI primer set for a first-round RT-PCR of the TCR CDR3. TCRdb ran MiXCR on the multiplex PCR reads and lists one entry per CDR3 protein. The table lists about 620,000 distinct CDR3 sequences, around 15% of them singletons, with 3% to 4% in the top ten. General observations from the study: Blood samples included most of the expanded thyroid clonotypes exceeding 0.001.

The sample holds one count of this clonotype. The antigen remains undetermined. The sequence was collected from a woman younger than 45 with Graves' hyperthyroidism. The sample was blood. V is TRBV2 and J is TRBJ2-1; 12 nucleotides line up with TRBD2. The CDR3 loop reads CASSGASGRGNEQFF. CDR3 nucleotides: TGTGCCAGCAGTGGGGCTAGCGGGAGGGGTAATGAGCAGTTCTTC.